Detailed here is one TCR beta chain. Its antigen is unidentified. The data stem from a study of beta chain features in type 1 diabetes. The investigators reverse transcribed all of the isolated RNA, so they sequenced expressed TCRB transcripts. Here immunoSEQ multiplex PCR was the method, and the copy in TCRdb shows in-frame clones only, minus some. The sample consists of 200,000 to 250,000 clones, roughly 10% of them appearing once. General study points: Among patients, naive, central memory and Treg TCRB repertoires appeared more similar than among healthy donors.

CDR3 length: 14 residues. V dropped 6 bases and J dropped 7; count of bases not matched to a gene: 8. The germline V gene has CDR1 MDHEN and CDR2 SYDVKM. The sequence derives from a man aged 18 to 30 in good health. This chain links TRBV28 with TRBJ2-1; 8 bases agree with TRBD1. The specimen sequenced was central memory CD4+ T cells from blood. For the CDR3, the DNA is TGTGCCAGCAGGGCAGGGGGCGGGCGAAATGAGCAGTTCTTC. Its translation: CASRAGGGRNEQFF.